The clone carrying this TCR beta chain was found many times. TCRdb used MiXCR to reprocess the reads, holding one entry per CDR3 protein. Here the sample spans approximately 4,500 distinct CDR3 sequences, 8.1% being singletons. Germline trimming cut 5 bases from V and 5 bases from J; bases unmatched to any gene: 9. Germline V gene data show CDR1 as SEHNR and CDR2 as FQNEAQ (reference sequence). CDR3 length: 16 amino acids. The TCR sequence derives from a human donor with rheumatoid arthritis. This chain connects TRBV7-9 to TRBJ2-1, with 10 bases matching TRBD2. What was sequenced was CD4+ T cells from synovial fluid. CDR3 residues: CASSHQLAGENNEQFF. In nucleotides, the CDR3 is TGTGCCAGCAGCCATCAGCTAGCGGGGGAAAACAATGAGCAGTTCTTC.